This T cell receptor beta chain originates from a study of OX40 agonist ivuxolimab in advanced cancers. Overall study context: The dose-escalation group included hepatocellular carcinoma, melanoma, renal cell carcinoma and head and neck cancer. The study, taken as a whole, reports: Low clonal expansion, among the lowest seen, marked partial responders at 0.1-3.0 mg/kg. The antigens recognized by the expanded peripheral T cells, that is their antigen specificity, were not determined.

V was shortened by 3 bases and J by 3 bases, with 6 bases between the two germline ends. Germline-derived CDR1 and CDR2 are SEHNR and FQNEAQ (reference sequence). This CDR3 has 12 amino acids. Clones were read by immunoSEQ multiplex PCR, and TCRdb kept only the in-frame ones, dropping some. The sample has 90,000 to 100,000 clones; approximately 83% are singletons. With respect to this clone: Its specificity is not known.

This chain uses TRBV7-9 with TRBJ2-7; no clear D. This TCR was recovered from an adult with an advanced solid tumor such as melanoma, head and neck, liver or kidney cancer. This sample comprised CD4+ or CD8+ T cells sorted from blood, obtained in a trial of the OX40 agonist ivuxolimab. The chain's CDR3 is CASSFSFYEQYF. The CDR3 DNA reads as TGTGCCAGCAGCTTTTCCTTCTACGAGCAGTACTTC.